The sample holds many counts of the clone carrying this T cell receptor (beta chain). This sample stems from a study of read filtering for tumor transcriptome and immune sequencing. Study-wide background: Among patients, around 18 were male and more than 11 female, aged about 47 to 80 (mean around 66). R-ISS stage counts were about eight for I, approximately 16 for II, about 7 for III.

Molecular barcoded adaptors covering alpha/delta and beta/gamma chains were used on approximately 440 ng RNA. Each CDR3 protein gets one entry after TCRdb re-called the reads with MiXCR. The sample includes some 140,000 distinct CDR3 sequences, less than 15% of them seen just once. CDR3 length: 14 residues. Germline V gene sequence: CDR1 SQVTM, CDR2 ANQGSEA. Trimming stripped 3 bases from V and 1 base from J, with 12 bases between. The clonotype comes from a donor aged 40 or over with multiple myeloma. The rearrangement links TRBV29-1 to TRBJ1-1; no clear D. The source material was a population of CD138-negative cells sorted from bone marrow. The CDR3 DNA is TGCAGCGTTGATGGAGGGAGGGAGAACACTGAAGCTTTCTTT. It is translated as CSVDGGRENTEAFF.